This T cell receptor (beta chain) was identified during a study of T cells expressing NK-cell markers. CDR1 is LNHNV, CDR2 YYDKDF, per germline (reference sequence). The CDR3 is made up of 14 amino acids. For each CDR3 protein, TCRdb gives one entry from its re-call of the 5' RACE reads, without DNA. In all, the sample yields 500,000 to 700,000 distinct CDR3 sequences. The clonotype originates from a man aged 18 to 29 in good health. Sequenced: blood T cells: a sorted CD56 or NKG2C T cell subset, CD4+ or CD8+ T cells, or bulk PBMC T cells (not recorded which). The chain employs TRBV15 and TRBJ1-1; the D call of TRBD1 rests on TCRdb alone, since no DNA is present to check it. CDR3 amino acids: CATSSGTGRAEAFF. Full variable domain (rest looked up from reference TRBV15 and TRBJ1-1): DAMVIQNPRYQVTQFGKPVTLSCSQTLNHNVMYWYQQKSSQAPKLLFHYYDKDFNNEADTPDNFQSRRPNTSFCFLDIRSPGLGDTAMYLCATSSGTGRAEAFFGQGTRLTVV.